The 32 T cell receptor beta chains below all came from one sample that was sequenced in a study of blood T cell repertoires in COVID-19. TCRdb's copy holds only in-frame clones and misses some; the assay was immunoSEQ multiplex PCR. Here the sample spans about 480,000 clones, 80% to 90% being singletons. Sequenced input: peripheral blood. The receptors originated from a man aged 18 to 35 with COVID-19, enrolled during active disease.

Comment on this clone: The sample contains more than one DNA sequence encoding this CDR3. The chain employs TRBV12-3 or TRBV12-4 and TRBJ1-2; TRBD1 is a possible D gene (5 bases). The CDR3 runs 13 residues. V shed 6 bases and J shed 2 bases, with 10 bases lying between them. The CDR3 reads CASSGGPNYGYTF. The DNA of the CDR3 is TGTGCCAGCAGCGGGGGACCGAACTATGGCTACACCTTC.

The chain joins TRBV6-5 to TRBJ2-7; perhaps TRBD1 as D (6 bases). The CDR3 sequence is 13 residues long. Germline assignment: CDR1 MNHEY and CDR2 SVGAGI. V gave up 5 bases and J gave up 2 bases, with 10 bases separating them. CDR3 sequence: CASSRQVPYEQYF. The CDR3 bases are TGTGCCAGCAGTCGACAGGTCCCCTACGAGCAGTACTTC.

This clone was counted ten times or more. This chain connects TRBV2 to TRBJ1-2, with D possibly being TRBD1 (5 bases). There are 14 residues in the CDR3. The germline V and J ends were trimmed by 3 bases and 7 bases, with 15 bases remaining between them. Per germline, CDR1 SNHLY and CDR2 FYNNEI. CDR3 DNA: TGTGCCAGCAGTGACAAGGTGGGGCCTCGTGGCTACACCTTC. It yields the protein CASSDKVGPRGYTF.

CDR3 DNA: TGTGCCAGCAGCAAAGAGGCCGGGACAGGGAGCACTGAAGCTTTCTTT. Protein product: CASSKEAGTGSTEAFF. The chain joins TRBV21-1 to TRBJ1-1; the table assigns TRBD1, which was not confirmed against the DNA. TRBV21-1 is assigned pseudogene status. The CDR3 length is 16 residues.

The CDR3 sequence is CASSFSDRDDEKLFF. The CDR3 coding sequence is TGTGCCAGCAGCTTTTCCGACAGGGATGACGAAAAACTGTTTTTT. This chain links TRBV5-6 with TRBJ1-4, with 7 bases matching TRBD1. Losses at the gene ends were 2 bases for V and 8 bases for J; bases not matched to a gene: 9. Per the germline V gene, CDR1 is SGHDT and CDR2 is YYEEEE. The length of the CDR3 is 15 residues.

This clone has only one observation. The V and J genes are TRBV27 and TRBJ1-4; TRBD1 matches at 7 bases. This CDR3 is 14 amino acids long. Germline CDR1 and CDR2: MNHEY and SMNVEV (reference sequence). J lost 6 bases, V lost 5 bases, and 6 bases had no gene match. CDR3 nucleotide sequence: TGTGCCAGCAGTCCCGCGGGACAGTATGAAAAACTGTTTTTT. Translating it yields CASSPAGQYEKLFF.

In nucleotides, the CDR3 is TGTGCCACCCGGCAGGGGGCCTTTGATGGCTACACCTTC. This gives the protein CATRQGAFDGYTF. The chain uses TRBV24-1 and TRBJ1-2, with TRBD1 identical over 8 bases. The J segment lost 6 bases and the V segment lost 9 bases, leaving 8 bases of the junction unmatched. The CDR3 has 13 amino acids. The germline V gene has CDR1 KGHDR and CDR2 SFDVKD.

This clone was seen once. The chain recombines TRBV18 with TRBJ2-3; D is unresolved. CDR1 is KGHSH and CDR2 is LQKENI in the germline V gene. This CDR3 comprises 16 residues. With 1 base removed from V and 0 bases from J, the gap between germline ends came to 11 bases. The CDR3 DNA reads TGTGCCAGCTCACCACGTCTTGGCTCCAGCACAGATACGCAGTATTTT. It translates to CASSPRLGSSTDTQYF.

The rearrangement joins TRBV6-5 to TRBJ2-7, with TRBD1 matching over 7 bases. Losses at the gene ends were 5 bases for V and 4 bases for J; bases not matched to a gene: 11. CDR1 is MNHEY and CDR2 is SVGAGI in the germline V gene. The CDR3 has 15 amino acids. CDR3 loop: CASSPRGSRRYEQYF. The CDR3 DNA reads TGTGCCAGCAGTCCCAGGGGGAGCAGGAGGTACGAGCAGTACTTC.

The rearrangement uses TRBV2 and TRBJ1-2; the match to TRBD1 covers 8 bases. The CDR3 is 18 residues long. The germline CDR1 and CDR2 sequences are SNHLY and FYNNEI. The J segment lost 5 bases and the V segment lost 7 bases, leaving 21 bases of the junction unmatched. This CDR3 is CASNHVHGQGGGAYGYTF. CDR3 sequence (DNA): TGTGCCAGCAATCACGTCCACGGACAGGGAGGGGGGGCTTATGGCTACACCTTC.

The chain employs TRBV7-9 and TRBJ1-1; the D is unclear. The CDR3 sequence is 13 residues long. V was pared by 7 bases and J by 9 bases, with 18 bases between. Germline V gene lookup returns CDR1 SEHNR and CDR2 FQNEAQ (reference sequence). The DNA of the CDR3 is TGTGCCAGCACCCAGTGGGATGAGGGTAAAGCTTTCTTT. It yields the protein CASTQWDEGKAFF.

CDR3 amino acids: CASSPSGTSGAHEQFF. The CDR3 nucleotides read TGTGCCAGCTCACCAAGTGGGACTAGCGGGGCCCATGAGCAGTTCTTC. This sequence joins TRBV18 and TRBJ2-1, with TRBD2 identical over 13 bases. The V gene end was trimmed by 2 bases and the J gene end by 8 bases; junction bases not matched to a gene: 6. The CDR3 loop spans 16 amino acids. Germline CDR1 reads KGHSH; CDR2 reads LQKENI.

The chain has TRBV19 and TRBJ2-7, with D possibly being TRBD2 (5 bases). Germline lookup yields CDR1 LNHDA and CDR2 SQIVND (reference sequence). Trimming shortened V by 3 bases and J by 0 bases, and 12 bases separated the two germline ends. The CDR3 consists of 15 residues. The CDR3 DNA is TGTGCCAGTAGTATCTCAGTAGGGAGCTCCTACGAGCAGTACTTC. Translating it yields CASSISVGSSYEQYF. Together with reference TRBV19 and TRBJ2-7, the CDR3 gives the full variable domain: DGGITQSPKYLFRKEGQNVTLSCEQNLNHDAMYWYRQDPGQGLRLIYYSQIVNDFQKGDIAEGYSVSREKKESFPLTVTSAQKNPTAFYLCASSISVGSSYEQYFGPGTRLTVT.

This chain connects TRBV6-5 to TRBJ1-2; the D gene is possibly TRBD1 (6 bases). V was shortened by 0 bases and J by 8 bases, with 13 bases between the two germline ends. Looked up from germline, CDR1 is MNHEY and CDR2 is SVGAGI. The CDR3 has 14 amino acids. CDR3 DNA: TGTGCCAGCAGTTACTCGACAGGCCGTGCGGGCTACACCTTC. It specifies CASSYSTGRAGYTF.

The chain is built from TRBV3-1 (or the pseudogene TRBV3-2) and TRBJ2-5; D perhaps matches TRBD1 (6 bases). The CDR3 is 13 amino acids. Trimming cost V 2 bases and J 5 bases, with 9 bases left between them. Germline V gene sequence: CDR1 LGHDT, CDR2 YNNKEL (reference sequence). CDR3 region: CASSQNRDETQYF. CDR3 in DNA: TGTGCCAGCAGCCAAAACAGGGACGAGACCCAGTACTTC.

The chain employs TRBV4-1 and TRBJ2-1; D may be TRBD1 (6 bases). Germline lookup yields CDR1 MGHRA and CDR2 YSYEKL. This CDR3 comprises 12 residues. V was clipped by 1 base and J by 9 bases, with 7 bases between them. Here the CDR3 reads CASSQGGLEQFF. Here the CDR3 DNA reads TGCGCCAGCAGCCAAGGGGGGCTTGAGCAGTTCTTC.

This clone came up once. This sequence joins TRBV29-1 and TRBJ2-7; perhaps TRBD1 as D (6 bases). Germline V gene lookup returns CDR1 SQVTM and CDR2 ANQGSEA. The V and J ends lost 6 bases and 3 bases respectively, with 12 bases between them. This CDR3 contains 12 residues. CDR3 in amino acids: CSVAGAHYEQYF. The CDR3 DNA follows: TGCAGCGTAGCAGGGGCGCACTACGAGCAGTACTTC.

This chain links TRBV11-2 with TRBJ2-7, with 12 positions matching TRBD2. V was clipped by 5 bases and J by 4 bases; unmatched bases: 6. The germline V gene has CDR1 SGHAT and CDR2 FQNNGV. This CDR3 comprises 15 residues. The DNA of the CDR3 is TGTGCCAGCAGCGCGCCACTAGCGGGGGGTTACGAGCAGTACTTC. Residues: CASSAPLAGGYEQYF.

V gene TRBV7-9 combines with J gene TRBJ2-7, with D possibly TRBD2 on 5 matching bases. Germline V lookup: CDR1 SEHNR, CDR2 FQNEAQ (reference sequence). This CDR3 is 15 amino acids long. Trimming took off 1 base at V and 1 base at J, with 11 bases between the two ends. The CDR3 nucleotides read TGTGCCAGCAGCTTAGGCGGGCCGACGTCCTACGAGCAGTACTTC. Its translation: CASSLGGPTSYEQYF.

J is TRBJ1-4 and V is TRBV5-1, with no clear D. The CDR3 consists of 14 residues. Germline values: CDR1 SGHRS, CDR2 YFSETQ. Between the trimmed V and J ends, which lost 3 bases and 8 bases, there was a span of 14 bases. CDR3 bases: TGCGCCAGCAGCTACGGAAACAGCGGCGAAAAACTGTTTTTT. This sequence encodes CASSYGNSGEKLFF.

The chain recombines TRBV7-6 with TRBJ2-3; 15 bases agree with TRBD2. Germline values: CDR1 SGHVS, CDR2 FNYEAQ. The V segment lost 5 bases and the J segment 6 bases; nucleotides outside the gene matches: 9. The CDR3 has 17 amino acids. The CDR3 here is CASSPWTSGGARDTQYF. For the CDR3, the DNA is TGTGCCAGCAGCCCATGGACTAGCGGGGGGGCGAGGGATACGCAGTATTTT.

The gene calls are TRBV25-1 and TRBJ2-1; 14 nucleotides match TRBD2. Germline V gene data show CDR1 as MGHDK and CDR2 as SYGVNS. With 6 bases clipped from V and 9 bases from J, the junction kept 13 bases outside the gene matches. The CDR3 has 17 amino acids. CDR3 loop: CASRQTSGRAGSGEQFF. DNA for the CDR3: TGTGCCAGCAGGCAGACTAGCGGGAGGGCCGGGTCTGGTGAGCAGTTCTTC.

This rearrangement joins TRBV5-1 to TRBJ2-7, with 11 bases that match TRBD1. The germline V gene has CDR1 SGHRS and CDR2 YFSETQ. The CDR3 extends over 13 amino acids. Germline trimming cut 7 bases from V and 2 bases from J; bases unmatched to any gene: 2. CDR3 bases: TGCGCCAGCGGGACAGGGGGTGCCTACGAGCAGTACTTC. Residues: CASGTGGAYEQYF.

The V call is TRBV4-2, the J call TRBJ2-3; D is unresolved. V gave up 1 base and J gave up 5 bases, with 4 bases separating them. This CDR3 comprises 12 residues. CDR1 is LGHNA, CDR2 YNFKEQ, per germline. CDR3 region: CASSQAGDTQYF. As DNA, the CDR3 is TGTGCCAGCAGCCAAGCGGGAGATACGCAGTATTTT.

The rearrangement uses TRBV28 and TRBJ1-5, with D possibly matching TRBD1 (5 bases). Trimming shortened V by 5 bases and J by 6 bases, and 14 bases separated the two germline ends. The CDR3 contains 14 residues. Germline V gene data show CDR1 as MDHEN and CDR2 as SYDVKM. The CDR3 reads CASSTLGDVQPQHF. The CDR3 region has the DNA TGTGCCAGCAGTACCTTAGGGGATGTTCAGCCCCAGCATTTT.

In nucleotides, the CDR3 is TGTGCCAGCAGCATGTCAGGGGGGCGTTCAGATACGCAGTATTTT. This sequence encodes CASSMSGGRSDTQYF. The chain couples TRBV7-2 to TRBJ2-3; tentatively, D is TRBD1 (7 bases). V was cut by 5 bases and J by 4 bases, with 16 bases left in between. The CDR3 runs 15 residues. Germline V CDR1 and CDR2: SGHTA, FQGNSA.

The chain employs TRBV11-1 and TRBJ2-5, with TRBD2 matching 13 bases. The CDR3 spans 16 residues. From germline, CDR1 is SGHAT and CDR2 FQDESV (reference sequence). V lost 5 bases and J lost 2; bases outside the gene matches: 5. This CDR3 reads CASSPRLAGGQETQYF. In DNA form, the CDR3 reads TGTGCCAGCAGCCCTAGACTAGCGGGGGGTCAAGAGACCCAGTACTTC.

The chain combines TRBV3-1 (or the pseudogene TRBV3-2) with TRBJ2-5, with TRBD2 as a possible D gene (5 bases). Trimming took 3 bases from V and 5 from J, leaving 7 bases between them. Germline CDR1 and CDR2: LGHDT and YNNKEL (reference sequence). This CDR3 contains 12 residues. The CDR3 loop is CASSQGVETQYF. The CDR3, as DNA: TGTGCCAGCAGCCAGGGAGTGGAGACCCAGTACTTC.

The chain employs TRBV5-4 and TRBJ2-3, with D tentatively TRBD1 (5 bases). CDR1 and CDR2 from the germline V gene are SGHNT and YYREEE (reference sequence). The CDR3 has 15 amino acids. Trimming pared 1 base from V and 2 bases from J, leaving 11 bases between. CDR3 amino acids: CASSLSLTATDTQYF. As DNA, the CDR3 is TGTGCCAGCAGCTTGAGTTTGACAGCCACAGATACGCAGTATTTT.

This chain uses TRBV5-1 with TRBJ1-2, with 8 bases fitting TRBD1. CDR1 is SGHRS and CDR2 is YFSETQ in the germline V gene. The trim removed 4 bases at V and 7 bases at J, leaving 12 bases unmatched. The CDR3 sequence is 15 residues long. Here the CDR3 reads CASSAGQGALFGYTF. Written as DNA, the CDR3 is TGCGCCAGCAGCGCTGGGCAGGGGGCTCTCTTTGGCTACACCTTC. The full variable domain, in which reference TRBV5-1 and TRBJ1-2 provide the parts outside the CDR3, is KAGVTQTPRYLIKTRGQQVTLSCSPISGHRSVSWYQQTPGQGLQFLFEYFSETQRNKGNFPGRFSGRQFSNSRSEMNVSTLELGDSALYLCASSAGQGALFGYTFGSGTRLTVV.

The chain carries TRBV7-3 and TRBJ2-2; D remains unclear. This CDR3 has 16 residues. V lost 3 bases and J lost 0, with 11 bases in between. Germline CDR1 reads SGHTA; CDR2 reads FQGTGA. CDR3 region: CASSFPGESNTGELFF. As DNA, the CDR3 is TGTGCCAGCAGCTTCCCCGGAGAATCGAACACCGGGGAGCTGTTTTTT.

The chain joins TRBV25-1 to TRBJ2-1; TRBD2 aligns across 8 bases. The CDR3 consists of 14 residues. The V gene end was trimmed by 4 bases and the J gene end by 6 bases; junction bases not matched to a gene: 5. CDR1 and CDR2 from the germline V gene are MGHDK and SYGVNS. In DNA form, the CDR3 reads TGTGCCAGCAGTGTCCGGGGGGGCCGCAATGAGCAGTTCTTC. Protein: CASSVRGGRNEQFF.